This T cell receptor beta chain was found in a study of identical twins. The V and J ends lost 6 bases and 0 bases respectively, with 13 bases between them. Germline loops: CDR1 MNHNS, CDR2 SASEGT. This CDR3 has 15 residues. TCRdb itself ran the 5' RACE reads through MiXCR, one entry per CDR3 protein. This table holds 650,000 to 800,000 distinct CDR3 sequences, 8.6% found once. The same sample was also used in a study of yellow fever vaccine responses in identical twins. That paper adds: Twins' vaccine T cell response reportedly seemed partly convergent, partly personalized.

Sequences were obtained from PBMCs. The sequence was obtained from a woman between 18 and 29 years old in good health. The J gene is TRBJ2-3, the V gene TRBV6-1; D is possibly TRBD2 (5 bases). The CDR3 region is CASRPGLTSTDTQYF. The CDR3 nucleotides read TGTGCCAGCAGGCCCGGACTGACTAGCACAGATACGCAGTATTTT.